The 32 T cell receptor beta chains in this list originate from one sample, sequenced in a study of somatic mutations in cytotoxic T cells in rheumatoid arthritis. Clones were read by immunoSEQ multiplex PCR, and TCRdb kept only the in-frame ones, dropping some. The repertoire holds fewer than 25,000 clones, roughly 80% seen once, with around 11% in the top ten. The specimen was CD8+ T cells sorted from blood. The receptor source for this set is an adult with rheumatoid arthritis.

V is TRBV7-9 and J is TRBJ1-2; D uncertain. This CDR3 spans 12 amino acids. The V gene lost 2 bases and the J gene lost 6 bases, with 7 bases spanning the gap. CDR1 and CDR2 (germline): SEHNR, FQNEAQ (reference sequence). The CDR3 DNA sequence: TGTGCCAGCAGCTTAATGAACGATGGCTACACCTTC. It is translated as CASSLMNDGYTF.

The chain joins TRBV4-1 to TRBJ1-1; the D gene is possibly TRBD1 (5 bases). V was clipped by 2 bases and J by 7 bases, with 11 bases between them. The length of the CDR3 is 13 residues. Germline V gene data show CDR1 as MGHRA and CDR2 as YSYEKL. The chain's CDR3 is CASSQLRGFEAFF. The CDR3, as DNA: TGCGCCAGCAGCCAACTACGGGGGTTTGAAGCTTTCTTT.

The genes are TRBV14 and TRBJ2-1; TRBD1 matches 7 bases. Per germline, CDR1 SGHDN and CDR2 FVKESK. J was trimmed by 5 bases and V by 4 bases; bases with no gene match: 8. The CDR3 consists of 15 residues. The CDR3 region is CASSRLGQPDNEQFF. DNA of the CDR3: TGTGCCAGCAGCCGGTTGGGACAGCCAGACAATGAGCAGTTCTTC.

This clone has only a few counts. This sequence joins TRBV21-1 and TRBJ1-6; TRBD1, the D gene given by the table, was not confirmed from the DNA. TRBV21-1 is noted as a pseudogene. The CDR3 covers 15 residues. CDR3 residues: CASSKLAGQESPLHF. The CDR3 DNA reads as TGTGCCAGCAGCAAACTGGCAGGGCAGGAATCACCCCTCCACTTT.

This rearrangement joins TRBV15 to TRBJ1-4; 8 bases match TRBD1. V shed 5 bases and J 3 bases; nucleotides not matched to a gene: 8. The germline gives CDR1 LNHNV, CDR2 YYDKDF (reference sequence). The CDR3 length is 16 residues. The CDR3 here is CATSLTPGQANEKLFF. The DNA of the CDR3 is TGTGCCACCAGCCTAACGCCGGGACAGGCTAATGAAAAACTGTTTTTT.

This chain uses TRBV11-1 with TRBJ2-1; 9 bases match TRBD2. The CDR3 loop spans 13 amino acids. Germline CDR1 and CDR2: SGHAT and FQDESV (reference sequence). CDR3 in DNA: TGTGCTTCAGCCGGGACTAGCTTCAATGAGCAGTTCTTC. It translates to CASAGTSFNEQFF.

The chain couples TRBV11-2 to TRBJ1-2; no clear D gene. Trimming removed 0 bases at V and 4 bases at J, with 12 bases between. The length of the CDR3 is 15 residues. Germline CDR1 and CDR2: SGHAT and FQNNGV. CDR3: CASSLDRSESYGYTF. The CDR3 DNA sequence: TGTGCCAGCAGCTTAGATAGGTCGGAGAGCTATGGCTACACCTTC.

The chain employs TRBV4-2 and TRBJ2-1; the match to TRBD2 covers 9 bases. The CDR3 consists of 15 residues. CDR1 and CDR2 (germline): LGHNA, YNFKEQ. The ends lost 6 bases at V and 7 bases at J; junction bases unmatched: 10. This CDR3 is CASSLRGGHVNEQFF. The CDR3 DNA reads TGTGCCAGCAGTCTGCGGGGGGGCCATGTTAATGAGCAGTTCTTC.

The V and J genes are TRBV11-2 and TRBJ2-7; 7 bases agree with TRBD1. The V gene's germline CDR1 is SGHAT and CDR2 FQNNGV. V lost 7 bases and J lost 2; bases outside the gene matches: 11. CDR3 length: 15 amino acids. DNA for the CDR3: TGTGCCAGCACCCTCTCCCTCGGGACAGCCTACGAGCAGTACTTC. As protein: CASTLSLGTAYEQYF.

The chain is built from TRBV27 and TRBJ2-6; TRBD1 might be the D (6 bases). The V gene's germline CDR1 is MNHEY and CDR2 SMNVEV (reference sequence). The ends were cut back, 4 bases at V and 0 bases at J, with 16 bases in the middle. The CDR3 extends over 18 amino acids. The CDR3: CASSWSPGTSSGANVLTF. The CDR3 bases are TGTGCCAGCAGTTGGTCCCCCGGGACATCCTCTGGGGCCAACGTCCTGACTTTC.

This sequence joins TRBV5-1 and TRBJ1-4; no definite D call. Germline V CDR1 and CDR2: SGHRS, YFSETQ. This CDR3 region has 16 residues. Between the trimmed V and J ends, which lost 4 bases and 5 bases, there was a span of 18 bases. The CDR3 DNA follows: TGCGCCAGCAGCACCAGGACGCCCCAGCCAAATGAAAAACTGTTTTTT. Translation gives CASSTRTPQPNEKLFF.

The gene calls are TRBV2 and TRBJ1-4, with unresolved D. V lost 6 bases and J lost 8, with 7 bases in between. The CDR3 loop spans 11 amino acids. Germline V gene data show CDR1 as SNHLY and CDR2 as FYNNEI. The CDR3 DNA follows: TGTGCCAGCAGCGGTCCGGAAAAACTGTTTTTT. It codes for CASSGPEKLFF.

In its sample, this clone was seen a few times. The CDR3 region is CASSPGGRGYEQYF. The DNA of the CDR3 is TGCGCCAGCAGCCCGGGCGGCAGGGGATACGAGCAGTACTTC. V usage is TRBV4-1 and J usage is TRBJ2-7; maybe TRBD1 (6 bases). The CDR3 is 14 residues long. The germline CDR1 and CDR2 sequences are MGHRA and YSYEKL. V dropped 4 bases and J dropped 4 bases, with 14 bases sitting between them.

The chain combines TRBV21-1 with TRBJ2-5; the table gives TRBD2 as D, unverified against the DNA. TRBV21-1 is noted as a pseudogene. There are 16 residues in the CDR3. CDR3 in amino acids: CASSPPPSGDQETQYF. In nucleotides, the CDR3 is TGTGCCAGCAGCCCTCCCCCTAGCGGTGATCAAGAGACCCAGTACTTC.

This rearrangement joins TRBV5-1 to TRBJ1-1; no clear D. CDR1 SGHRS and CDR2 YFSETQ come from the germline V gene. V lost 0 bases and J 3 bases, leaving 27 bases between the germline ends. The CDR3 is 20 residues long. The CDR3 nucleotides are TGCGCCAGCAGCTTGGTTCGGATTATGGCAGGCGCCTCCTCGGACACTGAAGCTTTCTTT. As protein: CASSLVRIMAGASSDTEAFF. The complete variable domain, with remaining parts taken from reference TRBV5-1 and TRBJ1-1, reads KAGVTQTPRYLIKTRGQQVTLSCSPISGHRSVSWYQQTPGQGLQFLFEYFSETQRNKGNFPGRFSGRQFSNSRSEMNVSTLELGDSALYLCASSLVRIMAGASSDTEAFFGQGTRLTVV.

The chain employs TRBV10-3 and TRBJ2-2, with 12 bases fitting TRBD2. The V segment lost 2 bases and the J segment 0 bases; nucleotides outside the gene matches: 1. The CDR3 extends over 17 amino acids. The germline V gene has CDR1 ENHRY and CDR2 SYGVKD. CDR3 residues: CAISETSGRPNTGELFF. DNA of the CDR3: TGTGCCATCAGTGAGACTAGCGGGAGGCCGAACACCGGGGAGCTGTTTTTT.

The rearrangement joins TRBV5-6 to TRBJ2-1; 7 nucleotides agree with TRBD1. The ends lost 5 bases at V and 3 bases at J; junction bases unmatched: 5. CDR1 is SGHDT and CDR2 is YYEEEE in the germline V gene. CDR3 length: 14 residues. The CDR3 DNA follows: TGTGCCAGCAGGCCGGGACAGAGCTACAATGAGCAGTTCTTC. Translated, it gives CASRPGQSYNEQFF.

V usage is TRBV29-1 and J usage is TRBJ2-7; TRBD2 aligns across 14 bases. The CDR3 consists of 15 residues. The V gene end was trimmed by 6 bases and the J gene end by 3 bases; junction bases not matched to a gene: 7. CDR1 is SQVTM, CDR2 ANQGSEA, per germline. Here the CDR3 reads CSVDGTSGSYYEQYF. The CDR3 DNA sequence: TGCAGCGTCGACGGGACTAGCGGGAGCTACTACGAGCAGTACTTC.

As DNA, the CDR3 is TGCGCCAGCAGCCATCCTGGACAGGGGCTCCTGAACACTGAAGCTTTCTTT. Translated: CASSHPGQGLLNTEAFF. V usage is TRBV4-1 and J usage is TRBJ1-1; 9 bases agree with TRBD1. The CDR3 contains 17 residues. Germline V gives CDR1 MGHRA, CDR2 YSYEKL. The trim removed 3 bases at V and 0 bases at J, leaving 8 bases unmatched.

This clone was seen a handful of times. This sequence joins TRBV12-5 and TRBJ1-5; tentatively, D is TRBD1 (5 bases). The CDR3 contains 17 residues. The V end lost 3 bases, the J end lost 9 bases, and 24 bases lay between the germline ends. Germline CDR1 is LGHNT and CDR2 is FRNRAP. CDR3 in amino acids: CASGFQGVPTTTWPQHF. The CDR3 nucleotides are TGTGCTAGTGGTTTTCAAGGGGTCCCCACTACGACGTGGCCCCAGCATTTT.

V usage is TRBV6-5 and J usage is TRBJ2-6; D unclear. The length of the CDR3 is 14 residues. Germline CDR1 and CDR2: MNHEY and SVGAGI. V was shortened by 8 bases and J by 3 bases, with 11 bases between the two germline ends. The CDR3 spells CASGPLGGANVLTF. The DNA of the CDR3 is TGTGCCAGCGGCCCACTCGGTGGGGCCAACGTCCTGACTTTC.

Only a few counts were recorded for this clone. This chain uses TRBV7-9 with TRBJ2-1; D might be TRBD2 (5 bases). Trimming stripped 5 bases from V and 2 bases from J, with 13 bases between. CDR1 is SEHNR, CDR2 FQNEAQ, per germline (reference sequence). This CDR3 is 15 amino acids long. CDR3 sequence (DNA): TGTGCCAGCAGCCCTCGGGAATCAGCCTACAATGAGCAGTTCTTC. Protein sequence: CASSPRESAYNEQFF.

A few counts support this clone. The V gene is TRBV7-8, the J gene TRBJ1-4; possible D gene TRBD1, 6 bases. The CDR3 is 15 amino acids. Trimming left V 5 bases short and J 7 bases short, with 17 bases between. Germline values: CDR1 SGHVS, CDR2 FQNEAQ. In DNA form, the CDR3 reads TGTGCCAGCAGCCCCCGTTGGGGGGCGGGTGAAAAACTGTTTTTT. Its protein is CASSPRWGAGEKLFF.

J is TRBJ2-1 and V is TRBV13; D may be TRBD2 (6 bases). Trimming removed 0 bases from V and 7 bases from J, with 13 bases in between. This CDR3 spans 15 amino acids. Per the germline V gene, CDR1 is PRHDT and CDR2 is FYEKMQ (reference sequence). The CDR3, as DNA: TGTGCCAGCAGCTTAGGCCTAGCGACACAGAATGAGCAGTTCTTC. This translates into CASSLGLATQNEQFF.

This clone appeared a single time. The chain couples TRBV7-6 to TRBJ1-1; D unclear. CDR1 SGHVS and CDR2 FNYEAQ come from the germline V gene. The CDR3 extends over 13 amino acids. Trimming cost V 5 bases and J 5 bases, with 12 bases left between them. CDR3 in DNA: TGTGCCAGCAGCCCCGGAGGGTTGACTGAAGCTTTCTTT. Translating gives CASSPGGLTEAFF.

The chain carries TRBV27 and TRBJ2-1; D is unclear. Between the trimmed V and J ends, which lost 3 bases and 6 bases, there was a span of 12 bases. The germline gives CDR1 MNHEY, CDR2 SMNVEV (reference sequence). The CDR3 loop spans 14 amino acids. CDR3 bases: TGTGCCAGCAGTTTGATATCCGGAGTCAATGAGCAGTTCTTC. It specifies CASSLISGVNEQFF.

This rearrangement joins TRBV27 to TRBJ1-5; D not certain. Germline V gene sequence: CDR1 MNHEY, CDR2 SMNVEV (reference sequence). The CDR3 contains 15 residues. V gave up 5 bases and J gave up 0 bases, with 11 bases separating them. The CDR3 DNA sequence: TGTGCCAGCAGTCGTACAGCTAATAGCAATCAGCCCCAGCATTTT. Residues: CASSRTANSNQPQHF.

This rearrangement joins TRBV2 to TRBJ1-6, with TRBD1 as a possible D gene (5 bases). The V and J ends lost 2 bases and 6 bases respectively, with 14 bases between them. Germline loops: CDR1 SNHLY, CDR2 FYNNEI. The CDR3 extends over 16 amino acids. CDR3 loop: CASSEWSGYSNSPLHF. CDR3 in DNA: TGTGCCAGCAGTGAATGGTCAGGGTATTCTAATTCACCCCTCCACTTT.

This clone was picked up a small number of times. The chain combines TRBV19 with TRBJ1-1; tentatively, D is TRBD1 (6 bases). This CDR3 contains 15 residues. Germline V gives CDR1 LNHDA, CDR2 SQIVND (reference sequence). The germline V and J ends were trimmed by 5 bases and 0 bases, with 13 bases remaining between them. In nucleotides, the CDR3 is TGTGCCAGTAGTTTTACGGGACAATTGAACACTGAAGCTTTCTTT. Its translation: CASSFTGQLNTEAFF.

This clone was observed a handful of times. J is TRBJ2-3 and V is TRBV6-1; the D gene is possibly TRBD2 (7 bases). The V gene lost 1 base and the J gene lost 3 bases, with 14 bases spanning the gap. The CDR3 is made up of 16 amino acids. CDR1 and CDR2 from the germline V gene are MNHNS and SASEGT. CDR3 nucleotide sequence: TGTGCCAGCAGTGAAGATGGGGGGGGGCGGACAGATACGCAGTATTTT. Translation gives CASSEDGGGRTDTQYF.

J is TRBJ2-3 and V is TRBV9, with D maybe TRBD2 (5 bases). This CDR3 has 16 residues. Between the trimmed V and J ends, which lost 0 bases and 2 bases, there was a span of 13 bases. Germline V gene sequence: CDR1 SGDLS, CDR2 YYNGEE. The CDR3: CASSVEKTTPTDTQYF. The CDR3 DNA reads as TGTGCCAGCAGCGTAGAAAAGACTACCCCCACAGATACGCAGTATTTT.

This clone has a handful of counts. This chain uses TRBV10-3 with TRBJ2-7; 11 nucleotides line up with TRBD1. The CDR3 loop spans 15 amino acids. V gave up 10 bases and J gave up 7 bases; unmatched junction bases: 15. The germline V gene encodes CDR1 ENHRY and CDR2 SYGVKD. CDR3 coding DNA: TGTGCCACCACGATAAAGGACAGGGGGCAGGGGGAGCAGTACTTC. Protein sequence: CATTIKDRGQGEQYF.